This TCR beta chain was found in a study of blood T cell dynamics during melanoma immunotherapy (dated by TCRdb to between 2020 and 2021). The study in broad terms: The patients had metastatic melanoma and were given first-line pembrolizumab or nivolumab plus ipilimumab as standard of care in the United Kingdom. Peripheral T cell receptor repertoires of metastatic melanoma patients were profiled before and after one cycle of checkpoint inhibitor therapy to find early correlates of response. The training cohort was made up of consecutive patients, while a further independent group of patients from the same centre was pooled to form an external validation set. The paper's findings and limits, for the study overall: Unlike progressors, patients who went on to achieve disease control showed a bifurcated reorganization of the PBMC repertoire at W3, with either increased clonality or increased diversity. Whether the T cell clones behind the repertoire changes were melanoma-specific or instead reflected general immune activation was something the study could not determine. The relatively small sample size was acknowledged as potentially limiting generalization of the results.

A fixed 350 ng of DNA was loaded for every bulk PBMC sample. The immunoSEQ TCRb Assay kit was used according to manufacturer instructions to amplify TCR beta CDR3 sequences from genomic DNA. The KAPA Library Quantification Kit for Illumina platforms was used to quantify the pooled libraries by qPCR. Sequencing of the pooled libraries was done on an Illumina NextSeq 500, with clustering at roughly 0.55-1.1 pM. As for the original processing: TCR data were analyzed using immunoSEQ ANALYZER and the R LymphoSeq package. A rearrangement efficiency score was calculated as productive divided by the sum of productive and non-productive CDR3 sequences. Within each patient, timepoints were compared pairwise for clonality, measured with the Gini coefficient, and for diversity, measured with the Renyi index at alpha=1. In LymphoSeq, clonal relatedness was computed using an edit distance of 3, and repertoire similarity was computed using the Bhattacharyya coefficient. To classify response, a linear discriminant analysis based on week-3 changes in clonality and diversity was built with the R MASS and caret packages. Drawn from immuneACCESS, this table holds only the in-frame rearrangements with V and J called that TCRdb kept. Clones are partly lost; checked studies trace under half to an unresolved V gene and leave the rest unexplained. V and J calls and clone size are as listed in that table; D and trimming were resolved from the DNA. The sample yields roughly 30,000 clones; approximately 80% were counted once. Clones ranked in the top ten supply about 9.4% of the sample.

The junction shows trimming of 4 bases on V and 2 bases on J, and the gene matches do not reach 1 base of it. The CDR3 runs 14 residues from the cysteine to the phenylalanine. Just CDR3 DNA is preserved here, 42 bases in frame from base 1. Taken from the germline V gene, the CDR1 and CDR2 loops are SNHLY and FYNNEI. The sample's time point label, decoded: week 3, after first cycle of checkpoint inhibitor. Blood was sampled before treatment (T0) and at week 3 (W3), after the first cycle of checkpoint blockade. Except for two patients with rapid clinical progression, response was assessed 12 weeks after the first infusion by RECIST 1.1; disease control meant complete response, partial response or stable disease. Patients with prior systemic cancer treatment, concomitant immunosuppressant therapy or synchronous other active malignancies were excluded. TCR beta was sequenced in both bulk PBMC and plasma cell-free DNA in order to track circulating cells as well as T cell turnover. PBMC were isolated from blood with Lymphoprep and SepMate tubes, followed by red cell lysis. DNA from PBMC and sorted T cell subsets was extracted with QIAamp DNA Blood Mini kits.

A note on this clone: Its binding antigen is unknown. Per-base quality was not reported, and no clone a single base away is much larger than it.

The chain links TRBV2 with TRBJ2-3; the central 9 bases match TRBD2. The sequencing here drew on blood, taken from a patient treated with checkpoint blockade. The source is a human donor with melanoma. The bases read TGTGCCAGCAGTGGCGGGAGGGCCACAGATACGCAGTATTTT. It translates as CASSGGRATDTQYF.